These 5 T cell receptor beta chains were sequenced from one sample in a study of T cell repertoires in aging, cancer and after chemotherapy. TRB rearrangements spanning V, D and J were amplified using mixed TRB-A/B primers. One entry per CDR3 protein, called by TCRdb with MiXCR from the multiplex PCR reads. The sample lists around 12,000 distinct CDR3 sequences, about 20% occurring once. Peripheral blood genomic DNA, not sorted cells or RNA, was the template. The sample comprised blood. The source is a human donor in good health.

Notes on this clonotype: This may stem from a read error, because a much larger clone lies one nucleotide away. The chain carries TRBV5-6 and TRBJ1-2; 7 bases fit TRBD1. CDR3 size: 16 residues. V shed 2 bases and J 6 bases; nucleotides not matched to a gene: 13. Looked up from germline, CDR1 is SGHDT and CDR2 is YYEEEE. CDR3 in DNA: TGTGCCAGCAGCTTTAGTCGACAGGGATCCTTCCATGGCTACACCTTC. Amino acid sequence: CASSFSRQGSFHGYTF.

In regard to this clonotype: A much larger clone differs by one base, so this may be a read error. The chain has TRBV6-1 and TRBJ2-1, with 7 positions matching TRBD1. The germline V gene encodes CDR1 MNHNS and CDR2 SASEGT. The CDR3 loop spans 15 amino acids. CDR3 DNA sequence: TGTGCCAGCATTTCGGACAGGATCGTATACAATGATCAGTTCTTC. This sequence encodes CASISDRIVYNDQFF.

There are many counts of this clonotype. V usage is TRBV7-2 and J usage is TRBJ2-5; no reliable D call. Trimming took off 5 bases at V and 3 bases at J, with 7 bases between the two ends. This CDR3 comprises 12 residues. Germline V gene lookup returns CDR1 SGHTA and CDR2 FQGNSA. CDR3: CASSAGEETQYF. The CDR3 DNA reads TGTGCCAGCAGCGCCGGAGAAGAGACCCAGTACTTC.

In its sample, this clonotype was seen a few times. This chain joins TRBV30 and TRBJ2-3; D not resolved. The CDR3 is 11 residues long. Per germline, CDR1 GTSNPN and CDR2 SVGIG (reference sequence). The V gene lost 3 bases and the J gene lost 6 bases, with 7 bases spanning the gap. The CDR3 protein is CAWSGRDTQYF. CDR3 nucleotides: TGTGCCTGGAGCGGTAGGGATACGCAGTATTTT.

This clonotype appeared a single time. With a much larger clone just one base away, this may be a read error. This rearrangement joins TRBV6-2 or TRBV6-3 to TRBJ2-7; 10 bases agree with TRBD2. This CDR3 has 14 residues. Germline V gives CDR1 MNHEY, CDR2 SVGEGT. In nucleotides, the CDR3 is TGTGGCAGCAGTTACGGGACTAGCGCCTACGAGCAGTACTTC. Protein product: CGSSYGTSAYEQYF.